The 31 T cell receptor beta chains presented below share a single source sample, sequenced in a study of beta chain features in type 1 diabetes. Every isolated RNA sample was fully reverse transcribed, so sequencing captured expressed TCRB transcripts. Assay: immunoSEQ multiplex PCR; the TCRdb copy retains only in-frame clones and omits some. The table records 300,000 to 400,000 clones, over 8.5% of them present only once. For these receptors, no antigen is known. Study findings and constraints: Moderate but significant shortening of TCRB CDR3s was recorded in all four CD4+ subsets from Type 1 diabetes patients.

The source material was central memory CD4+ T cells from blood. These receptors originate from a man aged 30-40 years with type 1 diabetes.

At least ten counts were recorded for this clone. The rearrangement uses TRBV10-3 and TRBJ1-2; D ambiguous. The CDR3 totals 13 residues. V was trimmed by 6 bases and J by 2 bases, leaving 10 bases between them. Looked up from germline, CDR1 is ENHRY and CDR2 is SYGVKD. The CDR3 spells CAIRGGQNYGYTF. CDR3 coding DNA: TGTGCCATCAGAGGCGGGCAGAACTATGGCTACACCTTC.

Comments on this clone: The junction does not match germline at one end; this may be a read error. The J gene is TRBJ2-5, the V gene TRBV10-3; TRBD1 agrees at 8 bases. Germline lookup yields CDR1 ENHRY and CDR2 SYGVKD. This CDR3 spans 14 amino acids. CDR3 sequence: CASSGGQGLKTQYF. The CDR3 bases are TGTGCCAGCAGTGGCGGACAGGGTTTGAAGACCCAGTACTTC.

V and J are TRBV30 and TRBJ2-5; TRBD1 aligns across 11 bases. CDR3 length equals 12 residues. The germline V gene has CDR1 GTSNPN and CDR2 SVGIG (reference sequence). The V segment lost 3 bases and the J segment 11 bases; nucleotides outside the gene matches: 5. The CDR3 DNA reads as TGTGCCTGGAGGGGACAGGGGGAGGAGCAGTACTTC. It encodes CAWRGQGEEQYF.

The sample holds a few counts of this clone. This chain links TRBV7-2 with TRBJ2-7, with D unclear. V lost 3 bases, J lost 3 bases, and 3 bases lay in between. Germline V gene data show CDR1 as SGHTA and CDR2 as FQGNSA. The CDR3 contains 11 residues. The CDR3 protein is CASSFFYEQYF. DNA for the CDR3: TGTGCCAGCAGCTTTTTCTACGAGCAGTACTTC.

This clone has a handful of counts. For the CDR3, the DNA is TGCGCCAGCAGCCCCATCGGGGTTGAGACCCAGTACTTC. It specifies CASSPIGVETQYF. The rearrangement joins TRBV4-1 to TRBJ2-5; tentative D call: TRBD2 (5 bases). The CDR3 has 13 amino acids. Looked up from germline, CDR1 is MGHRA and CDR2 is YSYEKL. V lost 4 bases to trimming and J lost 5 bases, with 11 bases between them.

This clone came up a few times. The CDR3 DNA is TGTGCCAGCAGCTCCCTGCGGGGGGACGAGCAGTACTTC. As protein: CASSSLRGDEQYF. The V and J genes are TRBV7-2 and TRBJ2-5, with 8 bases fitting TRBD2. The assigned J gene may be wrong: the sequence end matches TRBJ2-7 better. CDR3 length: 13 amino acids. Germline V CDR1 and CDR2: SGHTA, FQGNSA.

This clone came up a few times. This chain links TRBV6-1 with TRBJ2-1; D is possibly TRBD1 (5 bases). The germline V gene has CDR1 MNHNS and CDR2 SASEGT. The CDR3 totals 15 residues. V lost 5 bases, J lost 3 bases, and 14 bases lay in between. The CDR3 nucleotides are TGTGCCAGCAGTTCAAGGGGAATTGGCTACAATGAGCAGTTCTTC. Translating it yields CASSSRGIGYNEQFF.

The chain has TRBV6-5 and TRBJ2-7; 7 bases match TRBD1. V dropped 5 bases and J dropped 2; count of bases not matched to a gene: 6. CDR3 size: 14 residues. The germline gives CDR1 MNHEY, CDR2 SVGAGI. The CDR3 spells CASSRRGTAYEQYF. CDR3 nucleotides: TGTGCCAGCAGTCGCAGGGGGACCGCCTACGAGCAGTACTTC.

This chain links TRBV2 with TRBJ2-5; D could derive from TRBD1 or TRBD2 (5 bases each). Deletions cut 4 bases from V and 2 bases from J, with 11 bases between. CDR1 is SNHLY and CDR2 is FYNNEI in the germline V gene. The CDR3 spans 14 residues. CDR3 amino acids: CASSVSGGQETQYF. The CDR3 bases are TGTGCCAGCAGTGTATCTGGGGGACAAGAGACCCAGTACTTC.

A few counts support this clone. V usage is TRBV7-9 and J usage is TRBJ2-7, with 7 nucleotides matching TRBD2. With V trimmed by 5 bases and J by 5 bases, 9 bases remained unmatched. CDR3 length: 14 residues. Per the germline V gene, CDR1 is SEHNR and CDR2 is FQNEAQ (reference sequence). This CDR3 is CASSPSLADHEQYF. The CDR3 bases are TGTGCCAGCAGCCCCTCCCTAGCGGACCACGAGCAGTACTTC.

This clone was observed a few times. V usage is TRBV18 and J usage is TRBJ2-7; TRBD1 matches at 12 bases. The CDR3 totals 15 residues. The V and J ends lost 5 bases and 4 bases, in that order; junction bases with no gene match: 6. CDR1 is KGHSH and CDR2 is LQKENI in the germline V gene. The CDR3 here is CASSGGTGGAYEQYF. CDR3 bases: TGTGCCAGCTCAGGTGGGACAGGGGGCGCGTACGAGCAGTACTTC. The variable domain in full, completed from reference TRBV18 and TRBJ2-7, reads NAGVMQNPRHLVRRRGQEARLRCSPMKGHSHVYWYRQLPEEGLKFMVYLQKENIIDESGMPKERFSAEFPKEGPSILRIQQVVRGDSAAYFCASSGGTGGAYEQYFGPGTRLTVT.

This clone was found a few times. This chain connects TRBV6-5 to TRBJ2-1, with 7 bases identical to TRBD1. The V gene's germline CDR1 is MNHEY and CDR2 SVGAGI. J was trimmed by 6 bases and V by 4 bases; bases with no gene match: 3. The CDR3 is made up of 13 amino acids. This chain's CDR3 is CASSSGTANEQFF. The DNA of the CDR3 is TGTGCCAGCAGTTCCGGGACAGCCAATGAGCAGTTCTTC.

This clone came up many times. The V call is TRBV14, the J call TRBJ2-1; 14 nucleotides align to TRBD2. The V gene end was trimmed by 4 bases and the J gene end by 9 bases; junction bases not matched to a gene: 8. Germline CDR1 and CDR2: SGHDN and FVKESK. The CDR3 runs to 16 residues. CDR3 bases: TGTGCCAGCAGCCCACCGGGACTAGCGGGAGAAGGTGAGCAGTTCTTC. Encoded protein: CASSPPGLAGEGEQFF.

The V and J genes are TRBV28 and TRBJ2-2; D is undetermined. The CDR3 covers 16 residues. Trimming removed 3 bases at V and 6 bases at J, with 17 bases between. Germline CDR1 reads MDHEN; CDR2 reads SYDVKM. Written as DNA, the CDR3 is TGTGCCAGCAGTTTCTCCTTCGGGCCTGGTGCCGGGGAGCTGTTTTTT. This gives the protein CASSFSFGPGAGELFF.

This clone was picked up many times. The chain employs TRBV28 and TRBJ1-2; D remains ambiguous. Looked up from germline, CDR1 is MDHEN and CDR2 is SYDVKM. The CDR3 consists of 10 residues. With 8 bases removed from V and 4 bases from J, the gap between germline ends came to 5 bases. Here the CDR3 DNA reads TGTGCCAGCGGGTCCTATGGCTACACCTTC. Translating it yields CASGSYGYTF.

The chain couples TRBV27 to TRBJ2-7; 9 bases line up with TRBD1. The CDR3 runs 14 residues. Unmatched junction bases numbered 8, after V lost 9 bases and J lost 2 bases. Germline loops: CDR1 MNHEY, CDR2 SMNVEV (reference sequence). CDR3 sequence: CARTHRDRAYEQYF. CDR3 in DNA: TGTGCCAGAACTCACCGGGACAGGGCCTACGAGCAGTACTTC.

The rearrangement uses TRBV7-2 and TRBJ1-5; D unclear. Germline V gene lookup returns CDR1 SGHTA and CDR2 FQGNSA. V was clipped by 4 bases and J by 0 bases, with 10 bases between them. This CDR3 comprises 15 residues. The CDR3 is CASSSSLYSNQPQHF. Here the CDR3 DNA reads TGTGCCAGCAGCTCCAGCCTTTATAGCAATCAGCCCCAGCATTTT.

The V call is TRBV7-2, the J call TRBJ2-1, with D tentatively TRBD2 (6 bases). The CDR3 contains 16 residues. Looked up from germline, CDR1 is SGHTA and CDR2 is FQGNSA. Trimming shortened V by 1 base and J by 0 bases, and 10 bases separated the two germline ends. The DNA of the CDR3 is TGTGCCAGCAGCTTAGGGGGAGGAGGCTCCTACAATGAGCAGTTCTTC. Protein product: CASSLGGGGSYNEQFF.

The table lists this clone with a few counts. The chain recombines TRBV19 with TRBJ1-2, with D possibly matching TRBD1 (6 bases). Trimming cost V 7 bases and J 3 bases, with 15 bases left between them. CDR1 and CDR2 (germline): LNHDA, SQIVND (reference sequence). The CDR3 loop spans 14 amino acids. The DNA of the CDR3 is TGTGCCAGTATCGCACAGGGCGGAGACTATGGCTACACCTTC. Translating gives CASIAQGGDYGYTF.

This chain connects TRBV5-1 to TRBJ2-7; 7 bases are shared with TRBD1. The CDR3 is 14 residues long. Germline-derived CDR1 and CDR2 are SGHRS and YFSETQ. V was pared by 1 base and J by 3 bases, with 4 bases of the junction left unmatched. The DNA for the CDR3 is TGCGCCAGCAGCTTGTCAGGGGGATTCTACGAGCAGTACTTC. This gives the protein CASSLSGGFYEQYF.

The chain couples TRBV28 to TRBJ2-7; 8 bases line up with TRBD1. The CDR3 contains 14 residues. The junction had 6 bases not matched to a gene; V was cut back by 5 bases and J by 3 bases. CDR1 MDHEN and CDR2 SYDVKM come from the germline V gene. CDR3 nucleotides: TGTGCCAGCAGTGACAGGACAGGGATCTACGAGCAGTACTTC. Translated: CASSDRTGIYEQYF.

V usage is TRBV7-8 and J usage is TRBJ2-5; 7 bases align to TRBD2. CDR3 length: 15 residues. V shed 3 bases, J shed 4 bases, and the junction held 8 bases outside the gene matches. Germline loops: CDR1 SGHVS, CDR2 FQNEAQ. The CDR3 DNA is TGTGCCAGCAGCTTGGGCGGGAGATACGGAGAGACCCAGTACTTC. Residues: CASSLGGRYGETQYF.

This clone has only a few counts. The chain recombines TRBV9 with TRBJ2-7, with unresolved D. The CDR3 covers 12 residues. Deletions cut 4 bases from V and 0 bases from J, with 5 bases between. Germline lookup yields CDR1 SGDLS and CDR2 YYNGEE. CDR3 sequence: CASSQASYEQYF. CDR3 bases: TGTGCCAGCAGCCAAGCCTCCTACGAGCAGTACTTC.

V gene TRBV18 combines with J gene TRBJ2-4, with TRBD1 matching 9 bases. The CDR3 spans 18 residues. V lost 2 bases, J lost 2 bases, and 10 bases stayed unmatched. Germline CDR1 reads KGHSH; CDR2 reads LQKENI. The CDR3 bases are TGTGCCAGCTCACCAGGAACAGGGGGCCAAAATACCAAAAACATTCAGTACTTC. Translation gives CASSPGTGGQNTKNIQYF.

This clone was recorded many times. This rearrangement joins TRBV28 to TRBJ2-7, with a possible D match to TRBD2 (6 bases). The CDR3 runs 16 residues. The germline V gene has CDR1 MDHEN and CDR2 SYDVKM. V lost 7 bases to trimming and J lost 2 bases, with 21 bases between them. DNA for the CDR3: TGTGCCAGCACCTTGGGGGGTTGGACGGACCCCTACGAGCAGTACTTC. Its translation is CASTLGGWTDPYEQYF. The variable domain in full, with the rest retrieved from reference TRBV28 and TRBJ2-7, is DVKVTQSSRYLVKRTGEKVFLECVQDMDHENMFWYRQDPGLGLRLIYFSYDVKMKEKGDIPEGYSVSREKKERFSLILESASTNQTSMYLCASTLGGWTDPYEQYFGPGTRLTVT.

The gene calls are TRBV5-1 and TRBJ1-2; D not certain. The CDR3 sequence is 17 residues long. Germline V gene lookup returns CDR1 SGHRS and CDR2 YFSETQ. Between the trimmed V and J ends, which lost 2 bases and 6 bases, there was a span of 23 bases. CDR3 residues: CASSFTSGIPSGHGYTF. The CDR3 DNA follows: TGCGCCAGCAGCTTTACTTCCGGGATCCCCTCCGGGCATGGCTACACCTTC.

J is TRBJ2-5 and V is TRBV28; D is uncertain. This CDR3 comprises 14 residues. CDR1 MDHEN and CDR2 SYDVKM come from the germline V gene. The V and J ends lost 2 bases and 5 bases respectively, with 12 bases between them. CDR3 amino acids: CASSLVLGYETQYF. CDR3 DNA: TGTGCCAGCAGTTTAGTCCTGGGGTACGAGACCCAGTACTTC.

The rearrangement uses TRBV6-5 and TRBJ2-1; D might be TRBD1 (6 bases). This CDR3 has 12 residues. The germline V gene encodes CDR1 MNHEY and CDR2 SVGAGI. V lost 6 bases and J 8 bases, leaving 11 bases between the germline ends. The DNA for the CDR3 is TGTGCCAGCAGGGCACAGGGTTATGAGCAGTTCTTC. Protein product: CASRAQGYEQFF.

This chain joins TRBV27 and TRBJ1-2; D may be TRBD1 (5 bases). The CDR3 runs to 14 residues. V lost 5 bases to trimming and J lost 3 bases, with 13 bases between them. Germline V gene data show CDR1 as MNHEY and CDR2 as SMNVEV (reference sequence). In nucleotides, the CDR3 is TGTGCCAGCAGTGATCGGGGGGGGTACTATGGCTACACCTTC. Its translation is CASSDRGGYYGYTF.

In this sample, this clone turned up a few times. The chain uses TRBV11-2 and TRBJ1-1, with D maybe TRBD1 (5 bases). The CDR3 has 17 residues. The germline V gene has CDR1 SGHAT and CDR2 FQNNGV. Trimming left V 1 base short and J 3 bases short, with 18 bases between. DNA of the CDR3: TGTGCCAGCAGCTTAGGACTGGGAGGTTCCAGGGACACTGAAGCTTTCTTT. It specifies CASSLGLGGSRDTEAFF. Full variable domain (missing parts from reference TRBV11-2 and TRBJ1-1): EAGVAQSPRYKIIEKRQSVAFWCNPISGHATLYWYQQILGQGPKLLIQFQNNGVVDDSQLPKDRFSAERLKGVDSTLKIQPAKLEDSAVYLCASSLGLGGSRDTEAFFGQGTRLTVV.

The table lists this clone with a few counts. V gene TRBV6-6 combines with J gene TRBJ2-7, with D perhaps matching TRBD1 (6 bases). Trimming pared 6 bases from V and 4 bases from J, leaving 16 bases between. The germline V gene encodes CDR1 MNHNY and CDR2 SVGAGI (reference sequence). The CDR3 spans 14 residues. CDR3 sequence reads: CASSDPGQGYEQYF. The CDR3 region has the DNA TGTGCCAGCAGCGATCCGGGACAAGGGTACGAGCAGTACTTC.